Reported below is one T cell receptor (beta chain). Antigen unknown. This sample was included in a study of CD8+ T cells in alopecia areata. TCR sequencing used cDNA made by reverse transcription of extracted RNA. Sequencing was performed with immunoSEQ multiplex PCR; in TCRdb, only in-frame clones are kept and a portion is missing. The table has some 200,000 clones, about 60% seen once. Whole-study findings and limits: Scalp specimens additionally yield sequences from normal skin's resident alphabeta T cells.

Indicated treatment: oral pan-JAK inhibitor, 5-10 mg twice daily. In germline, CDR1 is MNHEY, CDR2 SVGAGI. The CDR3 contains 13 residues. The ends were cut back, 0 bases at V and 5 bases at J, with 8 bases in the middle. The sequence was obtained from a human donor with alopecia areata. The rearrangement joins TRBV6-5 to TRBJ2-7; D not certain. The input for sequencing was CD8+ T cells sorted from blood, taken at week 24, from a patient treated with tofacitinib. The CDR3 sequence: CASSYSKRNEQYF. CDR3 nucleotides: TGTGCCAGCAGTTACTCGAAGAGGAACGAGCAGTACTTC.